Listed here are 6 T cell receptor beta chains from one sample, sequenced in a study of blood T cells in healthy people across ages. It was with a sample-barcoded 5' primer and a J-beta primer mix that a second PCR of about 6 to 11 cycles was run. TCRdb itself ran the 5' RACE reads through MiXCR, one entry per CDR3 protein. The table has roughly 1.6 million distinct CDR3 sequences, roughly a third seen once; the top ten hold approximately 11%. Sequencing input: blood. The source is a young woman in good health.

The gene calls are TRBV7-3 and TRBJ1-1, with D unclear. The CDR3 runs to 13 residues. Germline loops: CDR1 SGHTA, CDR2 FQGTGA. V lost 3 bases, J lost 4 bases, and 9 bases lay in between. CDR3 sequence: CASSFGEGTEAFF. The CDR3 coding sequence is TGTGCCAGCAGCTTCGGTGAAGGCACTGAAGCTTTCTTT.

This sequence joins TRBV7-9 and TRBJ2-2; TRBD1 agrees at 8 bases. The CDR3 consists of 16 residues. The ends lost 4 bases at V and 4 bases at J; junction bases unmatched: 8. Germline CDR1 SEHNR, CDR2 FQNEAQ (reference sequence). The CDR3 bases are TGTGCCAGCAGCTCGACAGGGGCCCGGGGCACCGGGGAGCTGTTTTTT. Translated: CASSSTGARGTGELFF.

This sequence joins TRBV4-1 and TRBJ2-7; 7 bases are shared with TRBD2. The trim removed 3 bases at V and 2 bases at J, leaving 7 bases unmatched. The CDR3 covers 15 residues. CDR1 and CDR2 from the germline V gene are MGHRA and YSYEKL. The CDR3 here is CASSQILAATYEQYF. Written as DNA, the CDR3 is TGCGCCAGCAGCCAGATTCTAGCGGCCACCTACGAGCAGTACTTC.

V usage is TRBV15 and J usage is TRBJ2-7; D call uncertain. The J call is doubtful: the DNA matches TRBJ2-4 better. The CDR3 is 13 residues long. Per germline, CDR1 LNHNV and CDR2 YYDKDF (reference sequence). CDR3 amino acids: CATSRDGPDIQYF. The CDR3, as DNA: TGTGCCACCAGCAGAGATGGCCCAGACATTCAGTACTTC.

The chain joins TRBV9 to TRBJ2-1, with 11 bases matching TRBD2. V gave up 0 bases and J gave up 9 bases; unmatched junction bases: 8. This CDR3 contains 16 residues. Per germline, CDR1 SGDLS and CDR2 YYNGEE. The CDR3 DNA reads TGTGCCAGCAGCGTAGGATTTAGCGGGGGGGCAGGTGAGCAGTTCTTC. Amino acid sequence: CASSVGFSGGAGEQFF.

A few counts support this clonotype. The CDR3 sequence is CASSAQGQVYEQYF. The CDR3 DNA follows: TGTGCCAGCAGCGCTCAGGGACAGGTTTACGAGCAGTACTTC. The chain joins TRBV9 to TRBJ2-7, with 8 bases aligning to TRBD1. The CDR3 contains 14 residues. The V and J ends lost 3 bases and 4 bases, in that order; junction bases with no gene match: 6. Germline values: CDR1 SGDLS, CDR2 YYNGEE.